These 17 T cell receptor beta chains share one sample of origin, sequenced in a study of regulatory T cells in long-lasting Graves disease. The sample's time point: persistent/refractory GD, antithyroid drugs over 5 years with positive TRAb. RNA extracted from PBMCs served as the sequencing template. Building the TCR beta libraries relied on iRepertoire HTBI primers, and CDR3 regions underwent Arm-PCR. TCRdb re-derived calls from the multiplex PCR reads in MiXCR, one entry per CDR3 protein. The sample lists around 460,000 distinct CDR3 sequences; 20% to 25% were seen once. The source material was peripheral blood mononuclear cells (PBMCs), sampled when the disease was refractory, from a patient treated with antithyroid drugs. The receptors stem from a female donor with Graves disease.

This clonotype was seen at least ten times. The CDR3 here is CASSYSSTGGNTEAFF. CDR3 nucleotide sequence: TGTGCCAGCAGTTATTCGTCTACAGGGGGAAACACTGAAGCTTTCTTT. J is TRBJ1-1 and V is TRBV12-3 or TRBV12-4; TRBD1 agrees at 8 bases. The length of the CDR3 is 16 residues. The V and J ends lost 4 bases and 2 bases, in that order; junction bases with no gene match: 9.

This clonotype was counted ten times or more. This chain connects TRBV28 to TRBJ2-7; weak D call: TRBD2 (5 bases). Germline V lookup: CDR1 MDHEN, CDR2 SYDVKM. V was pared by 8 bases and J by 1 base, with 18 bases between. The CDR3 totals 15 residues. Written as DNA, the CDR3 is TGTGCCAGCCGTGCGGCGGGCGCTGGGTCCTACGAGCAGTACTTC. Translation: CASRAAGAGSYEQYF.

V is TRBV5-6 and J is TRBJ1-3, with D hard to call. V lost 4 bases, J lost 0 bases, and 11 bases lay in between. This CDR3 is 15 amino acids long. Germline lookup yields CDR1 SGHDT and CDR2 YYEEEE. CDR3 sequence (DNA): TGTGCCAGCAGCGGTGCGACTTTCTCTGGAAACACCATATATTTT. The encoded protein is CASSGATFSGNTIYF.

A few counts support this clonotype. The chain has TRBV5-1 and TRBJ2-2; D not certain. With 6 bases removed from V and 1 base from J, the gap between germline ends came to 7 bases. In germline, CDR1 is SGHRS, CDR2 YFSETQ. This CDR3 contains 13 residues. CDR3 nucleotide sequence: TGCGCCAGCAAGTCAGAGAACACCGGGGAGCTGTTTTTT. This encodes CASKSENTGELFF.

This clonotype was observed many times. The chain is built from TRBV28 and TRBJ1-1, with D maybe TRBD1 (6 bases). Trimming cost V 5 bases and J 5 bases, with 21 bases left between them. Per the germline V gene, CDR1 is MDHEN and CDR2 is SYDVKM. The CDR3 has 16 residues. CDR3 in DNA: TGTGCCAGCAGTCCCCCCGGGACGATCGGGACAACTGAAGCTTTCTTT. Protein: CASSPPGTIGTTEAFF.

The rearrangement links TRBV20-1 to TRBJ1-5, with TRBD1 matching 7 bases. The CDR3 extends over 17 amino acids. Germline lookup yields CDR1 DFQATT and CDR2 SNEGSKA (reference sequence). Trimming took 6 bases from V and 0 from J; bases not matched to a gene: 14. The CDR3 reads CSAPYDRVLTSNQPQHF. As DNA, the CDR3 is TGCAGTGCACCATACGACAGGGTCCTTACTAGCAATCAGCCCCAGCATTTT.

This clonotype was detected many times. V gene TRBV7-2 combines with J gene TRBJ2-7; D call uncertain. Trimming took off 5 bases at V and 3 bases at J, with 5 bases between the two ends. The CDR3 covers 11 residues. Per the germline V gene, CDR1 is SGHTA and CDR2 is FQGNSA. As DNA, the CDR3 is TGTGCCAGCAGCGCGCACTACGAGCAGTACTTC. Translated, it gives CASSAHYEQYF.

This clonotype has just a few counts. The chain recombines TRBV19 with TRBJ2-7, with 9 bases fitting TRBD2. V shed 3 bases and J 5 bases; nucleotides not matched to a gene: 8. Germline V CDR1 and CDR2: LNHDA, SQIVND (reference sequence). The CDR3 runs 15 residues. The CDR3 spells CASSIGLAGTNEQYF. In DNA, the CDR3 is TGTGCCAGTAGTATCGGGCTAGCGGGGACGAACGAGCAGTACTTC.

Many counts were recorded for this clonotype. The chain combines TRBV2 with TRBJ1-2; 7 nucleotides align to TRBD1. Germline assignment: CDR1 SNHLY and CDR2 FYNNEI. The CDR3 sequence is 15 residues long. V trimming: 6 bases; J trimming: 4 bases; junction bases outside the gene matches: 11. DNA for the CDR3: TGTGCCAGCAGCCAGGGGGGGACGAAAATCTATGGCTACACCTTC. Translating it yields CASSQGGTKIYGYTF.

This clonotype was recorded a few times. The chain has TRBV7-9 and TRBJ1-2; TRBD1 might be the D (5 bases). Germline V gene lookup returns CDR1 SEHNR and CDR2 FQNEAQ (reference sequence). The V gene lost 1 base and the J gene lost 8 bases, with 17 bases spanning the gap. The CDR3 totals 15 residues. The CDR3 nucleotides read TGTGCCAGCAGCTTAGGGGCGATTGGGGGGACCGGCTACACCTTC. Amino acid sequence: CASSLGAIGGTGYTF.

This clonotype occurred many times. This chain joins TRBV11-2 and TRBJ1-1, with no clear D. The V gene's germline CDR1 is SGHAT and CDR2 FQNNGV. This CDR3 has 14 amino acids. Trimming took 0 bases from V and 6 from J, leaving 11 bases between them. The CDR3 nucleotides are TGTGCCAGCAGCTTAGACAATTGGGCCTCTGAAGCTTTCTTT. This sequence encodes CASSLDNWASEAFF.

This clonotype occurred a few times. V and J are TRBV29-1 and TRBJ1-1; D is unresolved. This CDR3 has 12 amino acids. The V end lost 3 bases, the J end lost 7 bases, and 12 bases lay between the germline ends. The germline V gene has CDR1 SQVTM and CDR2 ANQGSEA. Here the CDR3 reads CSVESGVDEAFF. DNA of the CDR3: TGCAGCGTTGAGTCGGGCGTGGATGAAGCTTTCTTT. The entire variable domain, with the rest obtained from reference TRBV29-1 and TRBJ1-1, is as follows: SAVISQKPSRDICQRGTSLTIQCQVDSQVTMMFWYRQQPGQSLTLIATANQGSEATYESGFVIDKFPISRPNLTFSTLTVSNMSPEDSSIYLCSVESGVDEAFFGQGTRLTVV.

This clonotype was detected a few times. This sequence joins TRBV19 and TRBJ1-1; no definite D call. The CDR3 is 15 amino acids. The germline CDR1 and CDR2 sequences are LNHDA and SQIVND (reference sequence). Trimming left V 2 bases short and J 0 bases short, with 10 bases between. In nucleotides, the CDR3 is TGTGCCAGTAGTATAAGGGCCGGCTTGAACACTGAAGCTTTCTTT. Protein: CASSIRAGLNTEAFF.

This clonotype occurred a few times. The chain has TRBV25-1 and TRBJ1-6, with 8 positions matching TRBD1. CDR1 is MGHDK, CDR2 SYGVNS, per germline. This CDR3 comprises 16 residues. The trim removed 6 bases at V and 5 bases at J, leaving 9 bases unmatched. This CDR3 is CASRDSGQGHNSPLHF. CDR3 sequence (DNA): TGTGCCAGCAGAGATTCTGGACAGGGCCATAATTCACCCCTCCACTTT.

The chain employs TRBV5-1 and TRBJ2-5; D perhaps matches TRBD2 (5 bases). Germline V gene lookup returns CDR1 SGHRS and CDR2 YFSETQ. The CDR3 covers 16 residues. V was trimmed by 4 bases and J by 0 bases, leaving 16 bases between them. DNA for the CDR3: TGCGCCAGCAGCCCCGGGGAATACTCGTACCAAGAGACCCAGTACTTC. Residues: CASSPGEYSYQETQYF.

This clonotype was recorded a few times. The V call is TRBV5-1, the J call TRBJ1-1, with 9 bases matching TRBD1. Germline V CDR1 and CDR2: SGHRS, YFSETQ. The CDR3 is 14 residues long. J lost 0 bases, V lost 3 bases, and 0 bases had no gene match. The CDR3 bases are TGCGCCAGCAGCTGGACAGGGGTGAACACTGAAGCTTTCTTT. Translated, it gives CASSWTGVNTEAFF.

The CDR3 coding sequence is TGCAGTGCTAGAGGTTTTGGTGGGCCCGGGACAGGGGATTTTGCTTCAGGCTACACCTTC. It translates to CSARGFGGPGTGDFASGYTF. V gene TRBV20-1 combines with J gene TRBJ1-2; 10 bases align to TRBD1. This CDR3 contains 20 residues. Germline V gene lookup returns CDR1 DFQATT and CDR2 SNEGSKA (reference sequence). V shed 1 base, J shed 8 bases, and the junction held 25 bases outside the gene matches.